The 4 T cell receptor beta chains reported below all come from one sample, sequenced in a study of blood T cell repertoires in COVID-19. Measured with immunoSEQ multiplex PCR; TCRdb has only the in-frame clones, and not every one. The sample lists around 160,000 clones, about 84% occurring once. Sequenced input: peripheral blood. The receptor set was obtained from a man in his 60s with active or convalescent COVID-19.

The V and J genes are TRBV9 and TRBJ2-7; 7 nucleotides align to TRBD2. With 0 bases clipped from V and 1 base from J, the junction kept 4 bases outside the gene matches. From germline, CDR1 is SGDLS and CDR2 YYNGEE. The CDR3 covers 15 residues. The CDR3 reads CASSVAGGDSYEQYF. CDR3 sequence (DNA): TGTGCCAGCAGCGTAGCTGGGGGGGATTCCTACGAGCAGTACTTC.

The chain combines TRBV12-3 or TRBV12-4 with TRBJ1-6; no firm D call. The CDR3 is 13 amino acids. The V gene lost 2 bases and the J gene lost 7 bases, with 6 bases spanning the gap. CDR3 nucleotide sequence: TGTGCCAGCAGTTTATCGGGGAATTCACCCCTCCACTTT. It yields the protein CASSLSGNSPLHF.

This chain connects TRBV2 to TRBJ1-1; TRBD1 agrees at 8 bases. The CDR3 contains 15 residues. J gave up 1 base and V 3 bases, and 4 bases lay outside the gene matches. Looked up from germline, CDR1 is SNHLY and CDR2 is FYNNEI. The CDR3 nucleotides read TGTGCCAGCAGTGATCAGGGGGCGAGGAACACTGAAGCTTTCTTT. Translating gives CASSDQGARNTEAFF.

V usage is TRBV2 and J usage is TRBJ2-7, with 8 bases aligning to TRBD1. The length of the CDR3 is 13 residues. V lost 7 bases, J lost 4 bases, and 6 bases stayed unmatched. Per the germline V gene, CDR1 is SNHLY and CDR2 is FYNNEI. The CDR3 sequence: CASNRDRLYEQYF. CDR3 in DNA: TGTGCCAGCAACCGGGACAGGCTTTACGAGCAGTACTTC.